These 25 T cell receptor beta chains were sequenced from one sample in a study of response to subunit inactivated influenza vaccine. Via MiXCR, TCRdb re-called the RT-PCR reads, giving one row per CDR3 protein. The table lists 550,000 to 650,000 distinct CDR3 sequences, 10% to 15% of them singletons. The source material was PBMCs from blood, sampled on the day of vaccination. The receptors stem from a man between 45 and 60 years old who received an inactivated influenza vaccine.

This clonotype has just a few counts. The rearrangement uses TRBV6-1 and TRBJ2-5, with a tentative D call TRBD1 (5 bases). The CDR3 contains 15 residues. Germline assignment: CDR1 MNHNS and CDR2 SASEGT. V dropped 8 bases and J dropped 2 bases, with 18 bases sitting between them. CDR3 sequence (DNA): TGTGCCAGCTCGGGCATCCTAAGACAGCAAGAGACCCAGTACTTC. Translating gives CASSGILRQQETQYF.

This clonotype has more than one count but fewer than ten. J is TRBJ2-4 and V is TRBV2; D might be TRBD1 (5 bases). Germline V lookup: CDR1 SNHLY, CDR2 FYNNEI. CDR3 length: 14 residues. With 6 bases removed from V and 8 bases from J, the gap between germline ends came to 17 bases. The DNA of the CDR3 is TGTGCCAGCAGGCCTACAGGAAACGCGGACATTCAGTACTTC. As protein: CASRPTGNADIQYF.

The genes are TRBV29-1 and TRBJ2-3, with 9 bases matching TRBD1. The CDR3 is 15 amino acids. Germline V gene sequence: CDR1 SQVTM, CDR2 ANQGSEA. The V gene end was trimmed by 4 bases and the J gene end by 1 base; junction bases not matched to a gene: 6. The CDR3 is CSVAPRDRGTDTQYF. In DNA form, the CDR3 reads TGCAGCGTTGCCCCCCGGGACAGGGGCACAGATACGCAGTATTTT.

This clonotype was observed a handful of times. CDR3 sequence reads: CASSSGEASTDTQYF. The CDR3 bases are TGTGCCAGCAGTTCTGGGGAAGCAAGCACAGATACGCAGTATTTT. V and J are TRBV12-3 or TRBV12-4 and TRBJ2-3, with no clear D. The CDR3 totals 15 residues. The V end was cut by 4 bases, the J end by 0 bases, with 11 bases between.

This clonotype was counted between two and nine times. J is TRBJ2-7 and V is TRBV7-9, with D possibly TRBD2 on 5 matching bases. Germline V gives CDR1 SEHNR, CDR2 FQNEAQ (reference sequence). The CDR3 contains 11 residues. Trimming took off 9 bases at V and 3 bases at J, with 9 bases between the two ends. The CDR3 DNA reads TGTGCCAGTGTCCGGGACTACGAGCAGTACTTC. This gives the protein CASVRDYEQYF.

In its sample, this clonotype was seen a few times. The V and J genes are TRBV7-9 and TRBJ2-2, with TRBD2 as a possible D gene (7 bases). Per germline, CDR1 SEHNR and CDR2 FQNEAQ (reference sequence). V was clipped by 3 bases and J by 6 bases, with 11 bases between them. The CDR3 has 14 residues. The CDR3 sequence is CASSFGGQAGELFF. In DNA form, the CDR3 reads TGTGCCAGCAGCTTCGGGGGGCAAGCCGGGGAGCTGTTTTTT.

This clonotype was recorded a few times. The CDR3, as DNA: TGTGCCAGCAGCGGCGGGACAGAGCCACCCCTCCACTTT. Protein sequence: CASSGGTEPPLHF. The chain joins TRBV7-2 to TRBJ1-6; TRBD1 agrees at 7 bases. The germline V gene encodes CDR1 SGHTA and CDR2 FQGNSA. Trimming at V came to 5 bases and at J to 11 bases, leaving 6 bases not matched to a gene. CDR3 length equals 13 residues. Filled out from reference TRBV7-2 and TRBJ1-6, the complete variable domain reads GAGVSQSPSNKVTEKGKDVELRCDPISGHTALYWYRQSLGQGLEFLIYFQGNSAPDKSGLPSDRFSAERTGGSVSTLTIQRTQQEDSAVYLCASSGGTEPPLHFGNGTRLTVT.

The chain combines TRBV20-1 with TRBJ2-7; tentatively, D is TRBD1 (5 bases). CDR3 size: 14 residues. V lost 0 bases to trimming and J lost 2 bases, with 11 bases between them. Germline lookup yields CDR1 DFQATT and CDR2 SNEGSKA (reference sequence). The CDR3 here is CSARDQRQTYEQYF. CDR3 bases: TGCAGTGCTAGAGATCAGAGACAGACCTACGAGCAGTACTTC.

There are a few counts of this clonotype. In nucleotides, the CDR3 is TGTGCCAGCAGTCTGAAACAGGGATTTGAGCAGTTCTTC. It is translated as CASSLKQGFEQFF. This chain joins TRBV12-3 or TRBV12-4 and TRBJ2-1; D might be TRBD1 (6 bases). The V gene lost 5 bases and the J gene lost 9 bases, with 14 bases spanning the gap. This CDR3 has 13 amino acids.

This clonotype was detected many times. The rearrangement joins TRBV6-1 to TRBJ2-3; D might be TRBD2 (6 bases). V lost 6 bases to trimming and J lost 5 bases, with 15 bases between them. Germline V lookup: CDR1 MNHNS, CDR2 SASEGT. The CDR3 runs to 14 residues. The CDR3: CASRALAIRDTQYF. The CDR3 DNA sequence: TGTGCCAGCAGAGCGCTAGCGATCAGAGATACGCAGTATTTT.

The chain links TRBV7-2 to TRBJ2-7; tentative D call: TRBD2 (7 bases). The CDR3 is 14 residues long. CDR1 is SGHTA, CDR2 FQGNSA, per germline. V lost 1 base, J lost 6 bases, and 13 bases lay in between. The CDR3 coding sequence is TGTGCCAGCAGCTTAGGGTACGGGGGGCGCGAGCAGTACTTC. This encodes CASSLGYGGREQYF. The entire variable domain, with the rest obtained from reference TRBV7-2 and TRBJ2-7, is as follows: GAGVSQSPSNKVTEKGKDVELRCDPISGHTALYWYRQSLGQGLEFLIYFQGNSAPDKSGLPSDRFSAERTGGSVSTLTIQRTQQEDSAVYLCASSLGYGGREQYFGPGTRLTVT.

The chain uses TRBV20-1 and TRBJ2-7, with a tentative D call TRBD1 (6 bases). Deletions cut 6 bases from V and 0 bases from J, with 12 bases between. The CDR3 contains 13 residues. Looked up from germline, CDR1 is DFQATT and CDR2 is SNEGSKA (reference sequence). This CDR3 is CSAKQGPSYEQYF. The CDR3 coding sequence is TGCAGTGCCAAGCAGGGGCCCTCCTACGAGCAGTACTTC.

This clonotype has just a few counts. The chain links TRBV5-1 to TRBJ1-2; D might be TRBD1 (5 bases). Trimming removed 4 bases at V and 6 bases at J, with 16 bases between. This CDR3 comprises 14 residues. CDR1 is SGHRS and CDR2 is YFSETQ in the germline V gene. The CDR3 nucleotides are TGCGCCAGCAGCCCCGGGACCCCCTGGGATGGCTACACCTTC. This codes for CASSPGTPWDGYTF.

This clonotype showed up just once. The rearrangement joins TRBV5-1 to TRBJ2-1, with 11 bases that match TRBD2. Germline CDR1 is SGHRS and CDR2 is YFSETQ. V shed 7 bases and J 4 bases; nucleotides not matched to a gene: 7. There are 15 residues in the CDR3. CDR3 sequence: CASHDSGGVYNEQFF. The CDR3, as DNA: TGCGCCAGCCACGATAGCGGGGGGGTTTACAATGAGCAGTTCTTC.

In its sample, this clonotype was seen a few times. The chain combines TRBV12-3 or TRBV12-4 with TRBJ2-7; 11 nucleotides line up with TRBD1. This CDR3 region has 17 residues. The V and J ends lost 2 bases and 1 base, in that order; junction bases with no gene match: 7. CDR3: CASSLWAGTGGSYEQYF. Written as DNA, the CDR3 is TGTGCCAGCAGTTTATGGGCCGGGACAGGGGGTTCCTACGAGCAGTACTTC.

The chain uses TRBV7-2 and TRBJ2-1; 9 bases map to TRBD2. Germline CDR1 reads SGHTA; CDR2 reads FQGNSA. The CDR3 is made up of 17 amino acids. Unmatched junction bases numbered 14, after V lost 5 bases and J lost 6 bases. The CDR3 region is CASSIRLLREGPNEQFF. In DNA form, the CDR3 reads TGTGCCAGCAGCATTCGTTTATTGCGGGAGGGCCCCAATGAGCAGTTCTTC.

This clonotype was detected a few times. The rearrangement joins TRBV12-3 or TRBV12-4 to TRBJ2-7; 8 nucleotides match TRBD2. This CDR3 is built from 15 residues. The V segment lost 1 base and the J segment 3 bases; nucleotides outside the gene matches: 5. CDR3 sequence (DNA): TGTGCCAGCAGTTTAGAAGCGGGGGTCTTCTACGAGCAGTACTTC. Protein: CASSLEAGVFYEQYF.

The chain carries TRBV5-1 and TRBJ2-7; the match to TRBD1 covers 8 bases. The CDR3 runs 15 residues. The V segment lost 3 bases and the J segment 6 bases; nucleotides outside the gene matches: 11. CDR1 and CDR2 (germline): SGHRS, YFSETQ. CDR3 sequence (DNA): TGCGCCAGCAGCTCACCCACGGACAGGGTAAGCGAGCAGTACTTC. Translated, it gives CASSSPTDRVSEQYF.

This sequence joins TRBV7-9 and TRBJ2-5; no clear D. The CDR3 has 12 amino acids. Germline V CDR1 and CDR2: SEHNR, FQNEAQ (reference sequence). Trimming left V 5 bases short and J 4 bases short, with 8 bases between. In DNA form, the CDR3 reads TGTGCCAGCAGCCTACAGTCAGAGACCCAGTACTTC. Its protein is CASSLQSETQYF.

At least ten counts were recorded for this clonotype. The chain combines TRBV30 with TRBJ2-7, with D unclear. The CDR3 totals 11 residues. Germline V CDR1 and CDR2: GTSNPN, SVGIG (reference sequence). V was clipped by 2 bases and J by 3 bases, with 5 bases between them. In DNA, the CDR3 is TGTGCCTGGAGTACCGACTACGAGCAGTACTTC. Encoded protein: CAWSTDYEQYF.

V gene TRBV11-1 combines with J gene TRBJ2-5, with 9 bases identical to TRBD2. This CDR3 has 17 residues. Germline-derived CDR1 and CDR2 are SGHAT and FQDESV (reference sequence). V lost 3 bases, J lost 5 bases, and 13 bases stayed unmatched. CDR3 in amino acids: CASSFPAGGGERETQYF. DNA for the CDR3: TGTGCCAGCAGCTTTCCAGCGGGGGGCGGGGAACGCGAGACCCAGTACTTC.

V gene TRBV6-1 combines with J gene TRBJ1-3; D is uncertain. Germline V lookup: CDR1 MNHNS, CDR2 SASEGT. There are 16 residues in the CDR3. Trimming cost V 3 bases and J 0 bases, with 12 bases left between them. The CDR3 sequence: CASSETFRVSGNTIYF. The CDR3 nucleotides are TGTGCCAGCAGTGAGACATTCCGGGTCTCTGGAAACACCATATATTTT.

This clonotype was recorded at least ten times. V usage is TRBV12-3 or TRBV12-4 and J usage is TRBJ2-7, with D unclear. The CDR3 length is 15 residues. Trimming removed 0 bases at V and 1 base at J, with 10 bases between. CDR3 sequence (DNA): TGTGCCAGCAGTTTAGCGGCCGGTGGGTCCTACGAGCAGTACTTC. Translated, it gives CASSLAAGGSYEQYF.

This clonotype was seen a handful of times. A much larger clone differs from this one at a single base, so this may be a read error. The CDR3 coding sequence is TGTGCCAGCAGTTTGCACAGGGACACTGAAGCTTTCTTT. Protein sequence: CASSLHRDTEAFF. The chain combines TRBV12-3 or TRBV12-4 with TRBJ1-1; D is perhaps TRBD1 (6 bases). The CDR3 loop spans 13 amino acids. The ends were cut back, 3 bases at V and 3 bases at J, with 8 bases in the middle.

This clonotype was seen a few times. The chain carries TRBV4-1 and TRBJ1-5; D might be TRBD1 (5 bases). With 0 bases removed from V and 2 bases from J, the gap between germline ends came to 11 bases. This CDR3 has 16 residues. CDR1 is MGHRA and CDR2 is YSYEKL in the germline V gene. This chain's CDR3 is CASSQESQGGNQPQHF. As DNA, the CDR3 is TGCGCCAGCAGCCAAGAGTCGCAGGGCGGCAATCAGCCCCAGCATTTT.